The 30 T cell receptor beta chains presented below share a single source sample, sequenced in a study of graft-versus-host responses after intestinal transplantation. Some clones are missing from TCRdb's copy, which holds only in-frame ones; the method was immunoSEQ multiplex PCR. The top ten hold 0.72% of the sample, which has 25,000 to 35,000 clones, around 92% seen once. The sample in question was PBMCs, obtained about 65 days after intestinal transplant. These receptors came from a human patient who received an intestinal transplant, so some T cells may come from the graft donor.

The gene calls are TRBV27 and TRBJ1-2; D is possibly TRBD1 (6 bases). The V and J ends lost 3 bases and 7 bases respectively, with 21 bases between them. Germline CDR1 MNHEY, CDR2 SMNVEV (reference sequence). The CDR3 loop spans 16 amino acids. The CDR3 region has the DNA TGTGCCAGCAGTTTGTCGGGGGGCGCGAATCGTCCTGGCTACACCTTC. Protein product: CASSLSGGANRPGYTF.

The rearrangement uses TRBV21-1 and TRBJ2-5; the table calls TRBD2, which could not be checked here. TRBV21-1 is given as a pseudogene. This CDR3 has 15 amino acids. CDR3 protein: CASSMTGGRQETQYF. Written as DNA, the CDR3 is TGTGCCAGCAGCATGACGGGAGGCCGCCAAGAGACCCAGTACTTC.

This chain connects TRBV28 to TRBJ2-1; 9 positions match TRBD1. J was trimmed by 6 bases and V by 10 bases; bases with no gene match: 7. The CDR3 contains 13 residues. Germline V CDR1 and CDR2: MDHEN, SYDVKM. The CDR3 loop is CATKQGAINEQFF. The CDR3 DNA is TGTGCCACCAAACAGGGGGCCATCAATGAGCAGTTCTTC.

The chain has TRBV9 and TRBJ1-2; 9 positions agree with TRBD1. Losses at the gene ends were 3 bases for V and 4 bases for J; bases not matched to a gene: 13. The CDR3 has 17 amino acids. Germline CDR1 SGDLS, CDR2 YYNGEE. CDR3 loop: CASSALSDRGRGYGYTF. The CDR3 DNA sequence: TGTGCCAGCAGCGCTCTCTCGGACAGGGGTAGGGGCTATGGCTACACCTTC.

This rearrangement joins TRBV19 to TRBJ2-1; 9 bases agree with TRBD2. The CDR3 is 11 residues long. Germline assignment: CDR1 LNHDA and CDR2 SQIVND (reference sequence). The V gene end was trimmed by 6 bases and the J gene end by 12 bases; junction bases not matched to a gene: 3. The CDR3 bases are TGTGCCAGTAGCCGTAGCGGGGGGCAGTTCTTC. Translation gives CASSRSGGQFF.

The chain has TRBV10-3 and TRBJ2-7; 9 bases match TRBD2. This CDR3 spans 17 amino acids. Trimming cost V 3 bases and J 3 bases; bases outside gene matches: 12. Germline V lookup: CDR1 ENHRY, CDR2 SYGVKD. In DNA, the CDR3 is TGTGCCATCAGTGACACAGGGGTAGCGGGAGTTTTCTACGAGCAGTACTTC. Encoded protein: CAISDTGVAGVFYEQYF.

This clone has only one observation. The genes are TRBV7-6 and TRBJ1-4; 7 bases line up with TRBD1. Germline V lookup: CDR1 SGHVS, CDR2 FNYEAQ. V gave up 5 bases and J gave up 4 bases; unmatched junction bases: 7. This CDR3 has 15 residues. For the CDR3, the DNA is TGTGCCAGCAGCGCCCGGGACAGATTTAATGAAAAACTGTTTTTT. Translation gives CASSARDRFNEKLFF.

The rearrangement uses TRBV7-9 and TRBJ2-1; no clear D gene. This CDR3 is built from 15 residues. Trimming took off 5 bases at V and 3 bases at J, with 14 bases between the two ends. The V gene's germline CDR1 is SEHNR and CDR2 FQNEAQ (reference sequence). The CDR3 sequence: CASSPRLWDYNEQFF. The CDR3 DNA sequence: TGTGCCAGCAGCCCCCGGCTTTGGGACTACAATGAGCAGTTCTTC.

Comments on this clone: Other nucleotide sequences from this sample produce the same CDR3. The V call is TRBV4-1, the J call TRBJ1-1, with no clear D. The CDR3 is 15 residues long. V gave up 1 base and J gave up 1 base, with 10 bases separating them. CDR1 and CDR2 (germline): MGHRA, YSYEKL. The CDR3 DNA reads as TGCGCCAGCAGCCAAGTGAATGCAGGGAACACTGAAGCTTTCTTT. Translation: CASSQVNAGNTEAFF.

The genes are TRBV2 and TRBJ1-2, with D unresolved. Trimming took 5 bases from V and 7 from J, leaving 29 bases between them. CDR3 length: 18 amino acids. Germline V gene data show CDR1 as SNHLY and CDR2 as FYNNEI. The CDR3, as DNA: TGTGCCAGCAGTTCAGCTAGCCAGACGAGGGAGGTTTTAGTTGGCTACACCTTC. Amino acid sequence: CASSSASQTREVLVGYTF.

The chain couples TRBV7-9 to TRBJ1-2; weak D call: TRBD1 (5 bases). Germline assignment: CDR1 SEHNR and CDR2 FQNEAQ (reference sequence). Trimming removed 3 bases from V and 7 bases from J, with 15 bases in between. The CDR3 length is 14 residues. The CDR3 protein is CASSLGRGAAGYTF. The CDR3 bases are TGTGCCAGCAGCTTGGGTAGAGGGGCCGCTGGCTACACCTTC.

The chain recombines TRBV27 with TRBJ2-3, with 12 bases aligning to TRBD2. The germline CDR1 and CDR2 sequences are MNHEY and SMNVEV (reference sequence). V trimming: 5 bases; J trimming: 1 base; junction bases outside the gene matches: 4. The CDR3 spans 16 residues. The CDR3 DNA reads TGTGCCAGCAGTCCACTAGCGGGAGGAGGCACAGATACGCAGTATTTT. It specifies CASSPLAGGGTDTQYF.

The rearrangement links TRBV27 to TRBJ2-3, with D unresolved. Trimming stripped 4 bases from V and 6 bases from J, with 8 bases between. Germline V gene sequence: CDR1 MNHEY, CDR2 SMNVEV (reference sequence). The CDR3 covers 12 residues. The CDR3 reads CASSSGGDTQYF. The CDR3 DNA is TGTGCCAGCAGTTCCGGTGGGGATACGCAGTATTTT.

The chain links TRBV10-3 to TRBJ2-1; 7 nucleotides agree with TRBD2. The CDR3 consists of 15 residues. V trimming: 3 bases; J trimming: 0 bases; junction bases outside the gene matches: 2. The germline CDR1 and CDR2 sequences are ENHRY and SYGVKD. CDR3 region: CAISDGGSSYNEQFF. CDR3 bases: TGTGCCATCAGTGATGGCGGGAGCTCCTACAATGAGCAGTTCTTC.

The chain has TRBV29-1 and TRBJ1-2, with 7 bases that match TRBD1. The CDR3 extends over 17 amino acids. With V trimmed by 2 bases and J by 5 bases, 17 bases remained unmatched. Germline lookup yields CDR1 SQVTM and CDR2 ANQGSEA. The CDR3 region has the DNA TGCAGCGTTGAATTCGGGGAGGTGCAGGGGGTCCTGTATGGCTACACCTTC. It specifies CSVEFGEVQGVLYGYTF.

The V gene is TRBV13, the J gene TRBJ2-7, with TRBD1 identical over 9 bases. CDR1 and CDR2 from the germline V gene are PRHDT and FYEKMQ (reference sequence). This CDR3 has 16 residues. V gave up 1 base and J gave up 1 base; unmatched junction bases: 5. The CDR3 DNA is TGTGCCAGCAGCTTAGCGGGACAGGGCCCTTCCTACGAGCAGTACTTC. Translating it yields CASSLAGQGPSYEQYF.

V gene TRBV9 combines with J gene TRBJ2-3; D may correspond to TRBD1 or TRBD2 (5 bases each). Germline V gene data show CDR1 as SGDLS and CDR2 as YYNGEE. V was shortened by 5 bases and J by 0 bases, with 19 bases between the two germline ends. There are 17 residues in the CDR3. In DNA form, the CDR3 reads TGTGCCAGCAGTGTCTACGGGGCCCCTTCTAGCACAGATACGCAGTATTTT. Its translation is CASSVYGAPSSTDTQYF.

V gene TRBV2 combines with J gene TRBJ2-3; 10 bases agree with TRBD1. The CDR3 contains 14 residues. With V trimmed by 8 bases and J by 3 bases, 5 bases remained unmatched. Germline CDR1 and CDR2: SNHLY and FYNNEI. As DNA, the CDR3 is TGTGCCAGCCTGACAGGGGGCTTAACAGATACGCAGTATTTT. It translates to CASLTGGLTDTQYF.

J is TRBJ1-2 and V is TRBV5-4; TRBD1 matches 9 bases. CDR1 is SGHNT and CDR2 is YYREEE in the germline V gene (reference sequence). The CDR3 loop spans 15 amino acids. With V trimmed by 4 bases and J by 9 bases, 13 bases remained unmatched. The CDR3 DNA follows: TGTGCCAGCAGCCCGCGGACAGGGGCGCAGGATAGCTACACCTTC. Its protein product is CASSPRTGAQDSYTF.

The chain employs TRBV30 and TRBJ2-3; 16 bases line up with TRBD2. Germline V lookup: CDR1 GTSNPN, CDR2 SVGIG (reference sequence). The junction had 14 bases not matched to a gene; V was cut back by 5 bases and J by 3 bases. The CDR3 has 19 amino acids. CDR3 sequence reads: CAWSEGLAGGHSLTDTQYF. The CDR3 DNA reads TGTGCCTGGTCAGAGGGACTAGCGGGGGGGCATTCCTTAACAGATACGCAGTATTTT.

The chain combines TRBV6-6 with TRBJ2-3, with 9 bases matching TRBD2. Germline assignment: CDR1 MNHNY and CDR2 SVGAGI (reference sequence). Trimming at V came to 6 bases and at J to 2 bases, leaving 9 bases not matched to a gene. The CDR3 runs to 16 residues. Here the CDR3 reads CASSASGTTFTDTQYF. The CDR3 nucleotides are TGTGCCAGCAGCGCTAGCGGGACTACTTTCACAGATACGCAGTATTTT.

The genes are TRBV19 and TRBJ1-6; D might be TRBD1 (5 bases). Germline loops: CDR1 LNHDA, CDR2 SQIVND (reference sequence). The V end lost 9 bases, the J end lost 9 bases, and 18 bases lay between the germline ends. The CDR3 has 14 residues. The CDR3 coding sequence is TGTGCCAGCCGTGTTCGGGGCGGGAGTTCACCCCTCCACTTT. Translating it yields CASRVRGGSSPLHF.

This chain uses TRBV18 with TRBJ2-3, with 9 positions matching TRBD2. Germline CDR1 KGHSH, CDR2 LQKENI. The CDR3 extends over 16 amino acids. The trim removed 3 bases at V and 1 base at J, leaving 5 bases unmatched. CDR3 protein: CASSPGLAQGTDTQYF. In DNA, the CDR3 is TGTGCCAGCTCACCGGGACTAGCTCAGGGCACAGATACGCAGTATTTT.

The V call is TRBV27, the J call TRBJ1-2; D possibly corresponds to TRBD1 (5 bases). Germline V gives CDR1 MNHEY, CDR2 SMNVEV (reference sequence). Trimming took 3 bases from V and 5 from J, leaving 13 bases between them. This CDR3 contains 14 residues. CDR3 protein: CASSLGSGFYGYTF. The CDR3 nucleotides are TGTGCCAGCAGTTTGGGTTCAGGGTTTTATGGCTACACCTTC.

The chain uses TRBV4-1 and TRBJ2-1, with no clear D. The CDR3 is made up of 13 amino acids. CDR1 is MGHRA, CDR2 YSYEKL, per germline. V lost 2 bases to trimming and J lost 5 bases, with 7 bases between them. This CDR3 is CASSQRHDNEQFF. As DNA, the CDR3 is TGCGCCAGCAGCCAACGACATGACAATGAGCAGTTCTTC.

The chain is built from TRBV29-1 and TRBJ1-1; D is unclear. Germline assignment: CDR1 SQVTM and CDR2 ANQGSEA. The CDR3 runs 12 residues. Trimming removed 8 bases from V and 3 bases from J, with 13 bases in between. CDR3 protein: CSSRSRDTEAFF. CDR3 DNA sequence: TGCAGCTCCCGCTCGAGGGACACTGAAGCTTTCTTT.

The chain is built from TRBV6-6 and TRBJ2-5; D is undetermined. The CDR3 length is 14 residues. Germline CDR1 and CDR2: MNHNY and SVGAGI (reference sequence). Trimming pared 2 bases from V and 2 bases from J, leaving 9 bases between. The CDR3 sequence is CASSYATVQETQYF. CDR3 DNA sequence: TGTGCCAGCAGTTACGCAACAGTACAAGAGACCCAGTACTTC.

The chain uses TRBV2 and TRBJ1-5; tentative D call: TRBD1 (5 bases). Germline V gene sequence: CDR1 SNHLY, CDR2 FYNNEI. Trimming took 3 bases from V and 1 from J, leaving 7 bases between them. The CDR3 totals 14 residues. The CDR3 DNA follows: TGTGCCAGCAGTGAGGGGCAGAGCAATCAGCCCCAGCATTTT. This encodes CASSEGQSNQPQHF.

The chain has TRBV28 and TRBJ2-7, with TRBD2 as a possible D gene (6 bases). Trimming left V 6 bases short and J 0 bases short, with 18 bases between. This CDR3 is built from 16 residues. The germline CDR1 and CDR2 sequences are MDHEN and SYDVKM. The CDR3: CASRGDVRRGSYEQYF. CDR3 sequence (DNA): TGTGCCAGCAGGGGGGATGTGCGGCGGGGCTCCTACGAGCAGTACTTC.

The chain uses TRBV13 and TRBJ1-1; no clear D. Germline CDR1 and CDR2: PRHDT and FYEKMQ (reference sequence). V shed 5 bases and J shed 4 bases, with 5 bases lying between them. The CDR3 contains 11 residues. CDR3 residues: CASSDVTEAFF. CDR3 bases: TGTGCCAGCAGCGATGTCACTGAAGCTTTCTTT.